These 31 T cell receptor beta chains were all obtained from the same sample, sequenced in a study of T cells after yellow fever vaccination. TCRdb reanalysed the 5' RACE reads using MiXCR and keeps one entry per CDR3 protein. This table holds a few hundred thousand distinct CDR3 sequences, 3.6% found once. Sequencing used PBMCs, obtained on the day of the yellow fever booster vaccination. Every receptor here comes from a man younger than 30 who received the YFV17D yellow fever vaccine.

A few counts support this clonotype. The V and J genes are TRBV5-1 and TRBJ2-1; D may match TRBD1 or TRBD2 (5 bases each). Germline CDR1 and CDR2: SGHRS and YFSETQ. The V end lost 0 bases, the J end lost 8 bases, and 12 bases lay between the germline ends. The CDR3 is made up of 14 amino acids. CDR3 residues: CASSLALGVDEQFF. The CDR3 nucleotides read TGCGCCAGCAGCTTGGCCCTGGGGGTGGATGAGCAGTTCTTC.

This clonotype has more than one count but fewer than ten. The J gene is TRBJ2-3, the V gene TRBV4-3, with D perhaps matching TRBD1 or TRBD2 (5 bases each). CDR3 size: 18 residues. The germline gives CDR1 LGHNA, CDR2 YSLEER. Trimming stripped 4 bases from V and 0 bases from J, with 20 bases between. CDR3 amino acids: CASSPQPIQWDSTDTQYF. The CDR3 DNA reads TGCGCCAGCAGCCCACAACCGATTCAATGGGACAGCACAGATACGCAGTATTTT.

V and J are TRBV15 and TRBJ2-1, with 13 bases matching TRBD2. Germline V lookup: CDR1 LNHNV, CDR2 YYDKDF (reference sequence). This CDR3 region has 15 residues. Trimming at V came to 3 bases and at J to 6 bases, leaving 2 bases not matched to a gene. In DNA, the CDR3 is TGTGCCACCAGCAGGGGACTAGCGGGGAGCAATGAGCAGTTCTTC. It encodes CATSRGLAGSNEQFF.

In this sample, this clonotype turned up many times. The V gene is TRBV11-2, the J gene TRBJ2-5; possibly TRBD2 for D (6 bases). Germline V gene sequence: CDR1 SGHAT, CDR2 FQNNGV. The CDR3 totals 15 residues. V dropped 5 bases and J dropped 1 base, with 14 bases sitting between them. The CDR3 sequence is CASSPPAGGQETQYF. In DNA, the CDR3 is TGTGCCAGCAGCCCCCCCGCCGGGGGCCAAGAGACCCAGTACTTC.

In this sample, this clonotype turned up a few times. The J gene is TRBJ1-6, the V gene TRBV6-4, with D hard to call. Germline CDR1 and CDR2: MRHNA and SNTAGT. V was shortened by 3 bases and J by 7 bases, with 7 bases between the two germline ends. The CDR3 contains 13 residues. The CDR3 loop reads CASSEQENSPLHF. DNA for the CDR3: TGTGCCAGCAGTGAGCAGGAGAATTCACCCCTCCACTTT.

This chain uses TRBV4-3 with TRBJ1-1; no clear D gene. The germline gives CDR1 LGHNA, CDR2 YSLEER. V was clipped by 0 bases and J by 1 base, with 9 bases between them. There are 15 residues in the CDR3. The CDR3 loop reads CASSQDLGGNTEAFF. For the CDR3, the DNA is TGCGCCAGCAGCCAAGATTTAGGTGGGAACACTGAAGCTTTCTTT.

This clonotype was detected many times. The chain has TRBV12-3 or TRBV12-4 and TRBJ2-2; the D is unclear. Trimming shortened V by 3 bases and J by 6 bases, and 8 bases separated the two germline ends. This CDR3 is 13 amino acids long. CDR3 bases: TGTGCCAGCAGTTTGGGTGGTCCCGGGGAGCTGTTTTTT. Translated: CASSLGGPGELFF.

As concerns this clonotype: A much larger clone sits a single nucleotide away, making a read error possible. J is TRBJ1-4 and V is TRBV5-1; unclear D gene. CDR1 SGHRS and CDR2 YFSETQ come from the germline V gene. This CDR3 spans 14 amino acids. The V and J ends lost 2 bases and 5 bases respectively, with 10 bases between them. The CDR3 is CASSFQFYNEKLFF. The CDR3 DNA follows: TGCGCCAGCAGCTTTCAGTTTTACAATGAAAAACTGTTTTTT.

This clonotype was counted between two and nine times. The chain's CDR3 is CASSLLAGENTGELFF. As DNA, the CDR3 is TGTGCCAGCAGCTTATTAGCGGGGGAGAACACCGGGGAGCTGTTTTTT. The chain has TRBV11-2 and TRBJ2-2; 9 nucleotides line up with TRBD2. CDR3 size: 16 residues. CDR1 SGHAT and CDR2 FQNNGV come from the germline V gene. Trimming cost V 2 bases and J 1 base; bases outside gene matches: 2.

This clonotype was counted ten times or more. This chain connects TRBV12-3 or TRBV12-4 to TRBJ2-7; D could derive from TRBD1 or TRBD2 (6 bases each). Trimming took 4 bases from V and 4 from J, leaving 14 bases between them. The CDR3 length is 14 residues. As DNA, the CDR3 is TGTGCCAGCAGTTCCCTAGGGGGGCCTTACGAGCAGTACTTC. Amino acids: CASSSLGGPYEQYF.

This clonotype was seen ten or more times. The chain employs TRBV7-2 and TRBJ1-5; D is uncertain. CDR3 length equals 15 residues. The germline gives CDR1 SGHTA, CDR2 FQGNSA. Trimming shortened V by 0 bases and J by 5 bases, and 11 bases separated the two germline ends. The CDR3 region has the DNA TGTGCCAGCAGCTTAGCGGGAGGGCCCCATCAGCCCCAGCATTTT. The encoded protein is CASSLAGGPHQPQHF.

This clonotype was found many times. V gene TRBV2 combines with J gene TRBJ2-3, with TRBD2 identical over 10 bases. The junction had 9 bases not matched to a gene; V was cut back by 2 bases and J by 7 bases. Germline V gene sequence: CDR1 SNHLY, CDR2 FYNNEI. CDR3 length: 16 amino acids. The CDR3 loop reads CASSESPSGGAYTQYF. The CDR3 coding sequence is TGTGCCAGCAGTGAATCCCCCAGCGGGGGGGCGTATACGCAGTATTTT.

This clonotype was counted a few times. The chain is built from TRBV6-2 or TRBV6-3 and TRBJ1-5; 8 bases fit TRBD1. CDR1 and CDR2 (germline): MNHEY, SVGEGT. V shed 10 bases and J 3 bases; nucleotides not matched to a gene: 14. The CDR3 is 16 amino acids. CDR3 sequence (DNA): TGTGCCACCGCTTCTGCGACAGGGGCATCCAATCAGCCCCAGCATTTT. Its translation: CATASATGASNQPQHF.

The V call is TRBV30, the J call TRBJ1-4, with a weak D call TRBD1 (5 bases). The CDR3 covers 14 residues. V shed 6 bases and J shed 8 bases, with 19 bases lying between them. Germline V gives CDR1 GTSNPN, CDR2 SVGIG (reference sequence). The DNA for the CDR3 is TGTGCCTGCTCCTCGGGGCCCTTACGGGAAAAACTGTTTTTT. This gives the protein CACSSGPLREKLFF. The entire variable domain, with the rest obtained from reference TRBV30 and TRBJ1-4, is as follows: SQTIHQWPATLVQPVGSPLSLECTVEGTSNPNLYWYRQAAGRGLQLLFYSVGIGQISSEVPQNLSASRPQDRQFILSSKKLLLSDSGFYLCACSSGPLREKLFFGSGTQLSVL.

The chain employs TRBV10-3 and TRBJ1-2; possibly TRBD1 for D (5 bases). V was pared by 7 bases and J by 1 base, with 16 bases between. The CDR3 consists of 15 residues. CDR1 ENHRY and CDR2 SYGVKD come from the germline V gene. Written as DNA, the CDR3 is TGTGCCATCACCCCTGATGACAGTCATAACTATGGCTACACCTTC. The encoded protein is CAITPDDSHNYGYTF.

The sample holds a few counts of this clonotype. The gene calls are TRBV6-5 and TRBJ2-1, with 7 bases that match TRBD2. The ends lost 0 bases at V and 7 bases at J; junction bases unmatched: 6. The CDR3 extends over 15 amino acids. Germline V lookup: CDR1 MNHEY, CDR2 SVGAGI. CDR3 DNA: TGTGCCAGCAGTTACTCGATTCAGGGAGGGAATGAGCAGTTCTTC. It translates to CASSYSIQGGNEQFF.

This clonotype was seen more than once but under ten times. The chain uses TRBV20-1 and TRBJ2-2, with a weak D call TRBD1 (6 bases). Trimming left V 3 bases short and J 3 bases short, with 14 bases between. Germline-derived CDR1 and CDR2 are DFQATT and SNEGSKA (reference sequence). The CDR3 extends over 15 amino acids. The CDR3 DNA sequence: TGCAGTGCTAGCATCCCGGGACAAGACACCGGGGAGCTGTTTTTT. Translating gives CSASIPGQDTGELFF.

The table lists this clonotype with many counts. The CDR3 DNA follows: TGTGCCAGCAGCACCAGACTAGCGGCTAGCACAGATACGCAGTATTTT. Protein sequence: CASSTRLAASTDTQYF. The V call is TRBV5-4, the J call TRBJ2-3; TRBD2 matches 9 bases. V lost 4 bases to trimming and J lost 0 bases; unmatched junction nucleotides: 6. The CDR3 is 16 amino acids. Germline loops: CDR1 SGHNT, CDR2 YYREEE (reference sequence).

The table lists this clonotype with a few counts. The rearrangement uses TRBV28 and TRBJ2-5; 10 bases fit TRBD1. The CDR3 totals 16 residues. CDR1 MDHEN and CDR2 SYDVKM come from the germline V gene. Unmatched junction bases numbered 11, after V lost 6 bases and J lost 4 bases. The chain's CDR3 is CASSPLGTGEVETQYF. CDR3 DNA sequence: TGTGCCAGCAGCCCGCTCGGGACAGGGGAGGTAGAGACCCAGTACTTC.

This clonotype occurred many times. The chain uses TRBV18 and TRBJ2-4; TRBD2 might be the D (6 bases). This CDR3 has 15 residues. Per the germline V gene, CDR1 is KGHSH and CDR2 is LQKENI. Trimming pared 0 bases from V and 0 bases from J, leaving 6 bases between. CDR3 nucleotides: TGTGCCAGCTCACCACCCGGGGGAGCCAAAAACATTCAGTACTTC. It specifies CASSPPGGAKNIQYF.

This clonotype has a count of ten or more. The gene calls are TRBV5-1 and TRBJ2-7; D unresolved. From germline, CDR1 is SGHRS and CDR2 YFSETQ. Trimming pared 2 bases from V and 0 bases from J, leaving 12 bases between. The CDR3 runs 15 residues. CDR3 bases: TGCGCCAGCAGCTTAGGAGCGATGAGCTCCTACGAGCAGTACGTC. Translating gives CASSLGAMSSYEQYV.

This clonotype has at least ten counts. The J gene is TRBJ2-1, the V gene TRBV18, with 11 positions matching TRBD2. Trimming cost V 3 bases and J 7 bases; bases outside gene matches: 8. The CDR3 consists of 16 residues. Germline V lookup: CDR1 KGHSH, CDR2 LQKENI. The CDR3 DNA reads TGTGCCAGCTCACCCACTAGCGGGGGAGGAGAGAATGAGCAGTTCTTC. Its translation is CASSPTSGGGENEQFF.

This clonotype came up many times. The rearrangement uses TRBV13 and TRBJ2-7; tentatively, D is TRBD2 (6 bases). Per germline, CDR1 PRHDT and CDR2 FYEKMQ (reference sequence). The CDR3 extends over 15 amino acids. Trimming took 5 bases from V and 2 from J, leaving 16 bases between them. The CDR3 DNA reads TGTGCCAGCAGCCTCGATGGCGGGGCTACCTACGAGCAGTACTTC. Its translation is CASSLDGGATYEQYF.

This clonotype was observed a handful of times. This sequence joins TRBV12-3 or TRBV12-4 and TRBJ1-5, with D perhaps matching TRBD1 (6 bases). This CDR3 spans 16 amino acids. Trimming stripped 3 bases from V and 4 bases from J, with 16 bases between. This CDR3 is CASSLFLGGANQPQHF. In DNA form, the CDR3 reads TGTGCCAGCAGTTTGTTTCTGGGGGGCGCAAATCAGCCCCAGCATTTT.

The V call is TRBV6-6, the J call TRBJ1-1; D not resolved. V was pared by 4 bases and J by 6 bases, with 6 bases between. CDR1 is MNHNY, CDR2 SVGAGI, per germline (reference sequence). This CDR3 spans 11 amino acids. The CDR3 sequence is CASSSDPEAFF. The CDR3 DNA sequence: TGTGCCAGCAGTTCAGATCCTGAAGCTTTCTTT.

This clonotype was seen ten or more times. This chain joins TRBV3-1 and TRBJ1-6; D unresolved. Looked up from germline, CDR1 is LGHDT and CDR2 is YNNKEL (reference sequence). With 2 bases removed from V and 7 bases from J, the gap between germline ends came to 6 bases. The CDR3 extends over 13 amino acids. The CDR3 region is CASSQNSNSPLHF. The DNA of the CDR3 is TGTGCCAGCAGCCAAAACTCCAATTCACCCCTCCACTTT.

This clonotype showed up just a few times. This chain links TRBV4-3 with TRBJ1-3; the D gene is possibly TRBD1 (5 bases). In germline, CDR1 is LGHNA, CDR2 YSLEER. Trimming removed 1 base from V and 0 bases from J, with 13 bases in between. The CDR3 loop spans 17 amino acids. The CDR3 loop reads CASSQGGWKNSGNTIYF. The CDR3 nucleotides are TGCGCCAGCAGCCAAGGGGGGTGGAAAAACTCTGGAAACACCATATATTTT.

The chain has TRBV12-3 or TRBV12-4 and TRBJ1-1; no clear D. The CDR3 is 14 amino acids. Trimming left V 6 bases short and J 0 bases short, with 11 bases between. The CDR3 DNA reads as TGTGCCAGCAGCTACTCTGCACTGAACACTGAAGCTTTCTTT. Its protein is CASSYSALNTEAFF.

This clonotype was observed at least ten times. The rearrangement joins TRBV7-2 to TRBJ2-1; a possible D gene is TRBD1 (6 bases). Germline CDR1 is SGHTA and CDR2 is FQGNSA. The CDR3 has 15 amino acids. Trimming pared 3 bases from V and 5 bases from J, leaving 14 bases between. This CDR3 is CASSLSRTENNEQFF. The CDR3 coding sequence is TGTGCCAGCAGCTTGTCACGGACAGAAAACAATGAGCAGTTCTTC.

There are many counts of this clonotype. V and J are TRBV18 and TRBJ2-1; perhaps D is TRBD1 or TRBD2 (6 bases each). With 4 bases removed from V and 2 bases from J, the gap between germline ends came to 12 bases. Germline-derived CDR1 and CDR2 are KGHSH and LQKENI. This CDR3 contains 15 residues. The CDR3 protein is CASSHSGGAYNEQFF. The CDR3 nucleotides read TGTGCCAGCTCACACTCCGGGGGCGCCTACAATGAGCAGTTCTTC.

Many counts were recorded for this clonotype. The CDR3 spells CSVVGGDYGYTF. DNA for the CDR3: TGCAGCGTTGTAGGGGGGGACTATGGCTACACCTTC. V gene TRBV29-1 combines with J gene TRBJ1-2; tentative D call: TRBD1 (6 bases). Germline loops: CDR1 SQVTM, CDR2 ANQGSEA. V was clipped by 4 bases and J by 3 bases, with 9 bases between them. The CDR3 extends over 12 amino acids.